This T cell receptor (beta chain) was observed in a study of T-cell reconstitution after alpha-beta-depleted transplantation in children (TCRdb year 2016). Notes on the research overall: The study quantitatively tracked T-cell immune reconstitution after TCRalphabeta/CD19-depleted allogeneic hematopoietic cell transplantation in children using TCR repertoire profiling.

V and J lose 2 bases and 2 bases, and a span of 8 bases separates them. From cysteine to phenylalanine, the CDR3 is 13 amino acids long. Left in the record is the CDR3 DNA by itself, 39 bases read in frame from the first base. CDR1 and CDR2 were assigned from the germline V gene as SGHRS and YFSETQ. To prepare the library, PCR was applied. The sequencer was an Illumina HiSeq 2500. To normalize quantification of the TCRbeta repertoire, the TCR libraries were built with molecular barcoding that relied on unique molecular identifiers. TCRdb itself trimmed the public reads at Q25 with fastp, ran MiXCR and retained productive beta chains. Here each entry gathers all rows of one CDR3 protein and keeps the most common genes and DNA. The sample table holds approximately 250,000 distinct CDR3 sequences, of which roughly a tenth were seen once. Of the sample, 5% to 6% is held by the ten largest clones. This clonotype has at least ten counts. Its antigen is not yet known. Base quality data are lacking; no much larger clone is found one base away.

The starting material was PBMCs from the stem cell graft donor, obtained from the stem cell graft. The chain links TRBV5-1 with TRBJ2-7, with the D gene uncertain. The origin of this receptor is a human donor who donated a stem cell graft to a child with SCID. This receptor carries the CDR3 CASSFGSPYEQYF. The sequence in DNA is TGCGCCAGCAGCTTCGGTAGCCCCTACGAGCAGTACTTC. The entire variable domain, with the stretches around the CDR3 drawn from the reference TRBV5-1 and TRBJ2-7 proteins, is KAGVTQTPRYLIKTRGQQVTLSCSPISGHRSVSWYQQTPGQGLQFLFEYFSETQRNKGNFPGRFSGRQFSNSRSEMNVSTLELGDSALYLCASSFGSPYEQYFGPGTRLTVT.